The 7 T cell receptor beta chains presented below share a single source sample, sequenced in a study of T cells in Graves' hyperthyroidism and ophthalmopathy. Amplified regions were TCR beta CDR3 sequences from RNA transcripts. HTBI primers were used for first-round RT-PCR of the TCR CDR3. TCRdb recomputed calls from the multiplex PCR reads with MiXCR, one row per CDR3 protein. The top ten clones hold over 25% of a sample with about 500,000 distinct CDR3 sequences, about 16% of them seen once. The sequenced material came from blood. These receptors came from a woman in her twenties or thirties with Graves' ophthalmopathy.

The table lists this clonotype with many counts. The V gene is TRBV7-8, the J gene TRBJ2-4; no reliable D call. Germline V CDR1 and CDR2: SGHVS, FQNEAQ. The length of the CDR3 is 18 residues. The V end was cut by 5 bases, the J end by 2 bases, with 22 bases between. For the CDR3, the DNA is TGTGCCAGCAGCGTAGACCCCCTGATTGAGATAACCAAAAACATTCAGTACTTC. This encodes CASSVDPLIEITKNIQYF.

This clonotype was detected ten times or more. The chain employs TRBV6-2 or TRBV6-3 and TRBJ1-1, with unresolved D. The germline V and J ends were trimmed by 6 bases and 4 bases, with 9 bases remaining between them. From germline, CDR1 is MNHEY and CDR2 SVGEGT. This CDR3 spans 12 amino acids. As DNA, the CDR3 is TGTGCCAGCAGCCAGGAAGGCACTGAAGCTTTCTTT. Residues: CASSQEGTEAFF.

This clonotype was picked up a small number of times. The J gene is TRBJ2-6, the V gene TRBV5-1; D gene ambiguous. Between the trimmed V and J ends, which lost 4 bases and 4 bases, there was a span of 6 bases. The CDR3 runs 13 residues. The germline gives CDR1 SGHRS, CDR2 YFSETQ. CDR3 sequence: CASSPEGANVLTF. The CDR3 DNA reads TGCGCCAGCAGCCCTGAGGGGGCCAACGTCCTGACTTTC.

J is TRBJ2-7 and V is TRBV7-2, with 10 bases aligning to TRBD2. V lost 4 bases, J lost 2 bases, and 5 bases stayed unmatched. The CDR3 runs to 15 residues. Per the germline V gene, CDR1 is SGHTA and CDR2 is FQGNSA. Written as DNA, the CDR3 is TGTGCCAGCAGCTCCAGAAGCGGGAGGGCCTACGAGCAGTACTTC. It codes for CASSSRSGRAYEQYF.

This clonotype showed up just a few times. This chain links TRBV29-1 with TRBJ1-1; D is unresolved. Trimming took 2 bases from V and 1 from J, leaving 14 bases between them. CDR1 and CDR2 (germline): SQVTM, ANQGSEA. This CDR3 is built from 15 residues. Here the CDR3 reads CSVELDGSENTEAFF. DNA of the CDR3: TGCAGCGTTGAATTGGACGGGTCAGAGAACACTGAAGCTTTCTTT.

This clonotype was picked up a small number of times. The chain couples TRBV5-1 to TRBJ1-1; D remains ambiguous. This CDR3 spans 13 amino acids. The germline CDR1 and CDR2 sequences are SGHRS and YFSETQ. V dropped 1 base and J dropped 1 base, with 5 bases sitting between them. The CDR3 coding sequence is TGCGCCAGCAGCTTGCGACAGAACACTGAAGCTTTCTTT. This codes for CASSLRQNTEAFF. Supplemented by reference TRBV5-1 and TRBJ1-1, the full variable domain reads KAGVTQTPRYLIKTRGQQVTLSCSPISGHRSVSWYQQTPGQGLQFLFEYFSETQRNKGNFPGRFSGRQFSNSRSEMNVSTLELGDSALYLCASSLRQNTEAFFGQGTRLTVV.

This clonotype was counted ten times or more. V gene TRBV7-2 combines with J gene TRBJ2-7, with a weak D call TRBD2 (5 bases). The V gene lost 5 bases and the J gene lost 0 bases, with 11 bases spanning the gap. Germline CDR1 reads SGHTA; CDR2 reads FQGNSA. There are 14 residues in the CDR3. The CDR3 protein is CASSISANSYEQYF. Written as DNA, the CDR3 is TGTGCCAGCAGCATTAGCGCTAACTCCTACGAGCAGTACTTC.